The 24 T cell receptor beta chains below come from one sample, sequenced in a study of blood T cell repertoires in COVID-19. Only in-frame clones appear in the TCRdb table, and some are missing; sequencing was by immunoSEQ multiplex PCR. Here the sample spans roughly 200,000 clones, roughly 79% being singletons. Sequenced material: peripheral blood. The receptors stem from a woman aged 40 to 50 with COVID-19, enrolled during active disease.

In this sample, this clone turned up a few times. The chain joins TRBV19 to TRBJ1-3; D might be TRBD1 (5 bases). V was trimmed by 5 bases and J by 0 bases, leaving 11 bases between them. Germline V gives CDR1 LNHDA, CDR2 SQIVND (reference sequence). The CDR3 sequence is 15 residues long. In nucleotides, the CDR3 is TGTGCCAGTAGTGCGGGGGGACTCTCTGGAAACACCATATATTTT. This gives the protein CASSAGGLSGNTIYF.

This sequence joins TRBV2 and TRBJ1-2, with D tentatively TRBD1 (6 bases). This CDR3 region has 14 residues. The germline V gene encodes CDR1 SNHLY and CDR2 FYNNEI. V was trimmed by 7 bases and J by 4 bases, leaving 16 bases between them. CDR3 in DNA: TGTGCCAGCACCATTCAGGCAGGGGCCTATGGCTACACCTTC. Amino acid sequence: CASTIQAGAYGYTF.

The genes are TRBV30 and TRBJ2-2; 9 bases map to TRBD2. There are 16 residues in the CDR3. Per germline, CDR1 GTSNPN and CDR2 SVGIG (reference sequence). V lost 3 bases and J lost 4; bases outside the gene matches: 9. The CDR3 protein is CAWRGRLAGTTGELFF. CDR3 in DNA: TGTGCCTGGAGAGGTAGGCTAGCGGGGACCACCGGGGAGCTGTTTTTT. Combining the CDR3 with reference TRBV30 and TRBJ2-2 gives the whole variable domain SQTIHQWPATLVQPVGSPLSLECTVEGTSNPNLYWYRQAAGRGLQLLFYSVGIGQISSEVPQNLSASRPQDRQFILSSKKLLLSDSGFYLCAWRGRLAGTTGELFFGEGSRLTVL.

This sequence joins TRBV20-1 and TRBJ2-3, with D possibly matching TRBD2 (6 bases). Trimming left V 3 bases short and J 0 bases short, with 13 bases between. The germline V gene has CDR1 DFQATT and CDR2 SNEGSKA (reference sequence). This CDR3 spans 15 amino acids. Here the CDR3 reads CSASNRLESTDTQYF. CDR3 nucleotides: TGCAGTGCTAGTAATAGACTAGAAAGCACAGATACGCAGTATTTT.

The chain joins TRBV24-1 to TRBJ1-1; tentative D call: TRBD1 (5 bases). V lost 1 base, J lost 0 bases, and 14 bases lay in between. Germline V lookup: CDR1 KGHDR, CDR2 SFDVKD. The length of the CDR3 is 17 residues. CDR3 sequence reads: CATSDLRDGHLNTEAFF. CDR3 DNA sequence: TGTGCCACCAGTGATTTACGCGACGGACACTTGAACACTGAAGCTTTCTTT.

The CDR3 DNA sequence: TGTGCCAGCAGCCGGTCCGGCCCGGGAACAGATACGCAGTATTTT. Its translation is CASSRSGPGTDTQYF. The genes are TRBV3-1 (or the pseudogene TRBV3-2) and TRBJ2-3; tentative D call: TRBD2 (5 bases). The V and J ends lost 4 bases and 3 bases respectively, with 14 bases between them. The CDR3 spans 15 residues. The germline V gene has CDR1 LGHDT and CDR2 YNNKEL (reference sequence).

This clone showed up just once. The J gene is TRBJ2-3, the V gene TRBV28, with 8 bases matching TRBD2. Per germline, CDR1 MDHEN and CDR2 SYDVKM. With 6 bases clipped from V and 4 bases from J, the junction kept 6 bases outside the gene matches. CDR3 size: 14 residues. CDR3 amino acids: CASSPRGGADTQYF. Here the CDR3 DNA reads TGTGCCAGCAGCCCCCGGGGGGGTGCAGATACGCAGTATTTT.

The CDR3: CASSPTTSFGSYEQYF. CDR3 DNA sequence: TGTGCCAGCTCACCCACGACATCTTTTGGATCCTACGAGCAGTACTTC. V and J are TRBV18 and TRBJ2-7; D is uncertain. The CDR3 consists of 16 residues. Trimming pared 3 bases from V and 1 base from J, leaving 16 bases between. Looked up from germline, CDR1 is KGHSH and CDR2 is LQKENI.

The genes are TRBV11-2 and TRBJ2-5, with 7 bases identical to TRBD2. The ends lost 2 bases at V and 2 bases at J; junction bases unmatched: 11. Germline V lookup: CDR1 SGHAT, CDR2 FQNNGV. The CDR3 length is 17 residues. CDR3 loop: CASSLYGSASGQETQYF. The CDR3 nucleotides read TGTGCCAGCAGCTTATACGGTTCGGCTAGCGGACAAGAGACCCAGTACTTC.

The CDR3 DNA is TGTGCCAGCAGCCACGGCGGGGCTGGGCAGTACTTC. It translates to CASSHGGAGQYF. The chain carries TRBV14 and TRBJ2-7; possible D gene TRBD2, 6 bases. Germline V gene sequence: CDR1 SGHDN, CDR2 FVKESK. Trimming removed 3 bases at V and 9 bases at J, with 12 bases between. The CDR3 runs 12 residues.

This chain joins TRBV19 and TRBJ2-7, with D possibly being TRBD2 (5 bases). V was shortened by 5 bases and J by 7 bases, with 21 bases between the two germline ends. This CDR3 spans 15 amino acids. Germline CDR1 is LNHDA and CDR2 is SQIVND (reference sequence). The CDR3 coding sequence is TGTGCCAGTAGTCCATGGACGGCTGGGAGTTTTGAGCAGTACTTC. Translated: CASSPWTAGSFEQYF.

The chain has TRBV15 and TRBJ1-2; D gene uncertain. Germline V gives CDR1 LNHNV, CDR2 YYDKDF (reference sequence). This CDR3 is built from 17 residues. The V end was cut by 8 bases, the J end by 6 bases, with 28 bases between. The CDR3 nucleotides read TGTGCCACCTTCAGTTGGGAGAAGCGACACCTTTCCGATGGCTACACCTTC. Protein: CATFSWEKRHLSDGYTF.

This clone appeared a single time. The chain carries TRBV7-8 and TRBJ1-2, with D possibly TRBD1 on 6 matching bases. CDR1 is SGHVS, CDR2 FQNEAQ, per germline. The CDR3 totals 13 residues. Trimming shortened V by 5 bases and J by 9 bases, and 16 bases separated the two germline ends. CDR3 protein: CASSRRQANSYTF. The CDR3 DNA reads as TGTGCCAGCAGCCGTCGACAGGCAAATAGCTACACCTTC.

This clone was counted between two and nine times. The chain combines TRBV27 with TRBJ2-7; the D is unclear. Trimming pared 4 bases from V and 0 bases from J, leaving 7 bases between. Germline CDR1 MNHEY, CDR2 SMNVEV (reference sequence). The CDR3 runs to 13 residues. CDR3 sequence: CASSYSSSYEQYF. CDR3 coding DNA: TGTGCCAGCAGTTACAGTAGCTCCTACGAGCAGTACTTC.

This clone was picked up a small number of times. The genes are TRBV18 and TRBJ2-7; D remains ambiguous. V was trimmed by 6 bases and J by 2 bases, leaving 8 bases between them. The CDR3 sequence is 12 residues long. Germline-derived CDR1 and CDR2 are KGHSH and LQKENI. The CDR3 DNA reads TGTGCCAGCTCCCGTGACACCTACGAGCAGTACTTC. It specifies CASSRDTYEQYF.

This clone was observed once. The V gene is TRBV19, the J gene TRBJ1-5; 7 nucleotides line up with TRBD1. The CDR3 has 13 amino acids. From germline, CDR1 is LNHDA and CDR2 SQIVND (reference sequence). Losses at the gene ends were 8 bases for V and 6 bases for J; bases not matched to a gene: 7. CDR3 amino acids: CASGKGAFQPQHF. CDR3 in DNA: TGTGCCAGTGGAAAGGGGGCTTTTCAGCCCCAGCATTTT.

This chain connects TRBV3-1 (or the pseudogene TRBV3-2) to TRBJ2-1; TRBD2 matches 9 bases. The CDR3 totals 16 residues. Germline loops: CDR1 LGHDT, CDR2 YNNKEL (reference sequence). V shed 0 bases, J shed 8 bases, and the junction held 8 bases outside the gene matches. CDR3 DNA sequence: TGTGCCAGCAGCCAAGACTCCGGGACTAGCAACCATGAGCAGTTCTTC. It specifies CASSQDSGTSNHEQFF.

Only a few counts were recorded for this clone. V is TRBV10-2 and J is TRBJ2-2; 14 nucleotides line up with TRBD2. The germline V gene encodes CDR1 WSHSY and CDR2 SAAADI. V shed 5 bases and J 5 bases; nucleotides not matched to a gene: 7. There are 17 residues in the CDR3. This CDR3 is CASSWGLAGDGTGELFF. Here the CDR3 DNA reads TGCGCCAGCAGTTGGGGACTAGCGGGGGATGGGACCGGGGAGCTGTTTTTT.

V usage is TRBV2 and J usage is TRBJ2-7; the D is unclear. The V end was cut by 1 base, the J end by 3 bases, with 10 bases between. The CDR3 sequence is 14 residues long. CDR1 and CDR2 (germline): SNHLY, FYNNEI. This CDR3 reads CASSEGSSFYEQYV. CDR3 nucleotide sequence: TGTGCCAGCAGTGAAGGTAGCAGTTTCTACGAGCAGTACGTC.

This clone was seen a single time. The chain joins TRBV19 to TRBJ2-7; 10 bases agree with TRBD1. The germline gives CDR1 LNHDA, CDR2 SQIVND (reference sequence). Trimming cost V 6 bases and J 3 bases; bases outside gene matches: 2. The CDR3 is 13 residues long. CDR3 DNA: TGTGCCAGTAGGCGGACAGGGGGCTACGAGCAGTACTTC. Translating gives CASRRTGGYEQYF.

V gene TRBV11-2 combines with J gene TRBJ2-1; D is uncertain. The CDR3 runs 15 residues. Between the trimmed V and J ends, which lost 1 base and 5 bases, there was a span of 12 bases. CDR1 is SGHAT, CDR2 FQNNGV, per germline. CDR3 in amino acids: CASSLVPESHNEQFF. In DNA, the CDR3 is TGTGCCAGCAGCTTAGTTCCGGAGAGCCACAATGAGCAGTTCTTC.

On this clone: This sample also contains other DNA sequences that code for the same CDR3. V is TRBV7-3 and J is TRBJ2-3, with 8 bases identical to TRBD2. The CDR3 runs to 15 residues. After removal of 3 bases from V and 2 bases from J, the junction contained 4 bases not matched to a gene. Per the germline V gene, CDR1 is SGHTA and CDR2 is FQGTGA. CDR3 loop: CASSLAGGSTDTQYF. The CDR3 DNA reads TGTGCCAGCAGCTTGGCGGGAGGCTCCACAGATACGCAGTATTTT. The whole variable domain, remainder taken from reference TRBV7-3 and TRBJ2-3, is GAGVSQTPSNKVTEKGKYVELRCDPISGHTALYWYRQSLGQGPEFLIYFQGTGAADDSGLPNDRFFAVRPEGSVSTLKIQRTERGDSAVYLCASSLAGGSTDTQYFGPGTRLTVL.

V and J are TRBV2 and TRBJ2-7; TRBD1 is a possible D gene (6 bases). In germline, CDR1 is SNHLY, CDR2 FYNNEI. The CDR3 runs to 13 residues. Trimming left V 3 bases short and J 6 bases short, with 12 bases between. CDR3 loop: CASSENRVSEQYV. The CDR3, as DNA: TGTGCCAGCAGTGAGAACAGGGTGAGCGAGCAGTACGTC.

The CDR3 reads CAWSVQGLEAFF. DNA for the CDR3: TGTGCCTGGAGTGTACAGGGCCTTGAAGCTTTCTTT. The rearrangement links TRBV30 to TRBJ1-1; D is perhaps TRBD1 (6 bases). V was pared by 0 bases and J by 7 bases, with 9 bases between. This CDR3 contains 12 residues. CDR1 is GTSNPN and CDR2 is SVGIG in the germline V gene (reference sequence).